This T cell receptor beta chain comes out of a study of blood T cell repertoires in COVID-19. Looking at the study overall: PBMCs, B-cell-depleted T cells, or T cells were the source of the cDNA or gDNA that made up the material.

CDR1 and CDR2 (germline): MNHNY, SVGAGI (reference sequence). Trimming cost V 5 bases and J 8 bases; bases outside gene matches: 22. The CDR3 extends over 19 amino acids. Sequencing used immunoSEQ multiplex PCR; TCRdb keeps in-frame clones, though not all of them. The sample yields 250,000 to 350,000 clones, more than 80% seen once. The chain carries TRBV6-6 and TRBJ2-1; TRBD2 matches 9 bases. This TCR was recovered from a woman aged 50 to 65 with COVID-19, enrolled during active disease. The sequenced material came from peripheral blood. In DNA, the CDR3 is TGTGCCAGCAGTCCCCCCCTACTAGGGGCGGGAGGGCCTATATATGAGCAGTTCTTC. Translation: CASSPPLLGAGGPIYEQFF.